What follows are 13 T cell receptor beta chains derived from one specimen sequenced in a study of T cell responses to AZD1222 COVID-19 vaccine (dated by TCRdb to about 2021). Library prep was done by the immunoSEQ multiplex PCR assay. TCRdb holds this immuneACCESS table with in-frame rearrangements only. Some clones are missing; in checked studies, unresolved V genes explain under half, and the rest has no known cause. The sample records about 150,000 clones, over 75% of which are singletons. About 1.7% of the sample is taken by the ten largest. The sample's time point label, in plain terms: baseline before first vaccination. The material sequenced was peripheral blood, taken on day 0 of AZD1222 vaccination. The receptor set was obtained from an adult in good health.

The chain has TRBV5-4 and TRBJ2-1; 7 positions agree with TRBD2. V trimming: 0 bases; J trimming: 9 bases; junction bases outside the gene matches: 6. The CDR3 consists of 14 residues. Per the germline V gene, CDR1 is SGHNT and CDR2 is YYREEE (reference sequence). CDR3 protein: CASSLGGRVVEQFF. The CDR3 DNA follows: TGTGCCAGCAGCTTGGGCGGGAGAGTCGTTGAGCAGTTCTTC.

V usage is TRBV18 and J usage is TRBJ2-2; possibly TRBD1 or TRBD2 for D (5 bases each). The CDR3 sequence is 16 residues long. V dropped 3 bases and J dropped 3 bases, with 14 bases sitting between them. Per the germline V gene, CDR1 is KGHSH and CDR2 is LQKENI. The DNA for the CDR3 is TGTGCCAGCTCACCTAGGGCCGGGGCGGACACCGGGGAGCTGTTTTTT. Translation: CASSPRAGADTGELFF.

The CDR3 loop is CAWSRELGAGELFF. As DNA, the CDR3 is TGTGCCTGGAGTCGGGAGCTAGGGGCCGGGGAGCTGTTTTTT. This chain uses TRBV30 with TRBJ2-2; perhaps TRBD2 as D (6 bases). V was cut by 2 bases and J by 6 bases, with 13 bases left in between. This CDR3 has 14 residues. Germline CDR1 reads GTSNPN; CDR2 reads SVGIG (reference sequence).

This clone was counted at least ten times. This sample includes further DNA sequences coding for the same CDR3. Here the CDR3 DNA reads TGTGCCAGCAGCTTAGGGTACAACACTGAAGCTTTCTTT. This gives the protein CASSLGYNTEAFF. This chain connects TRBV7-2 to TRBJ1-1, with D uncertain. CDR1 is SGHTA and CDR2 is FQGNSA in the germline V gene. This CDR3 contains 13 residues. Deletions cut 1 base from V and 2 bases from J, with 5 bases between.

The chain couples TRBV28 to TRBJ2-1; D is possibly TRBD2 (7 bases). Per germline, CDR1 MDHEN and CDR2 SYDVKM. This CDR3 is built from 15 residues. The V and J ends lost 5 bases and 6 bases respectively, with 17 bases between them. The CDR3 sequence: CASSPSGGALNEQFF. CDR3 bases: TGTGCCAGCAGTCCGTCTGGGGGGGCACTCAATGAGCAGTTCTTC.

The V call is TRBV6-5, the J call TRBJ1-1; D perhaps matches TRBD1 (5 bases). The CDR3 covers 12 residues. The germline V gene has CDR1 MNHEY and CDR2 SVGAGI. V was shortened by 7 bases and J by 8 bases, with 14 bases between the two germline ends. CDR3 DNA: TGTGCCAGCAACGGGGCTCCCCGAGAAGCTTTCTTT. It translates to CASNGAPREAFF.

The CDR3 reads CASSEVPQTMNTEAFF. CDR3 in DNA: TGTGCCAGCAGTGAGGTGCCCCAGACCATGAACACTGAAGCTTTCTTT. V usage is TRBV6-1 and J usage is TRBJ1-1, with D unclear. The CDR3 loop spans 16 amino acids. Germline V CDR1 and CDR2: MNHNS, SASEGT. The V end lost 3 bases, the J end lost 0 bases, and 14 bases lay between the germline ends.

The genes are TRBV6-5 and TRBJ2-7; no definite D call. CDR1 MNHEY and CDR2 SVGAGI come from the germline V gene. The CDR3 has 15 residues. V was shortened by 6 bases and J by 0 bases, with 15 bases between the two germline ends. The CDR3, as DNA: TGTGCCAGCAGCCCGTTGCCGGACCCCTCCTACGAGCAGTACTTC. Protein product: CASSPLPDPSYEQYF.

This chain joins TRBV10-1 and TRBJ2-2; TRBD1 agrees at 9 bases. Germline values: CDR1 WNHNN, CDR2 SYGVQD (reference sequence). The CDR3 is 15 amino acids. V lost 7 bases, J lost 6 bases, and 9 bases stayed unmatched. DNA for the CDR3: TGCGCCAGCACTCGGGACAGGGAGGTATCCGGGGAGCTGTTTTTT. Amino acid sequence: CASTRDREVSGELFF.

The rearrangement links TRBV28 to TRBJ2-3, with a weak D call TRBD2 (5 bases). Germline values: CDR1 MDHEN, CDR2 SYDVKM. Trimming left V 4 bases short and J 6 bases short, with 20 bases between. The CDR3 is made up of 16 amino acids. Here the CDR3 DNA reads TGTGCCAGCAGTTCTCCGGACCTACTAGAGCTGGATACGCAGTATTTT. Translating it yields CASSSPDLLELDTQYF.

The rearrangement joins TRBV28 to TRBJ2-1; 8 bases are a match to TRBD2. CDR3 length: 15 residues. Germline CDR1 is MDHEN and CDR2 is SYDVKM. Trimming at V came to 3 bases and at J to 2 bases, leaving 3 bases not matched to a gene. DNA of the CDR3: TGTGCCAGCAGTTTTCCGGGACTAGCCTACAATGAGCAGTTCTTC. Its translation: CASSFPGLAYNEQFF.

The chain employs TRBV6-5 and TRBJ2-7; D may be TRBD2 (5 bases). Deletions cut 6 bases from V and 3 bases from J, with 9 bases between. This CDR3 has 12 amino acids. Looked up from germline, CDR1 is MNHEY and CDR2 is SVGAGI. DNA for the CDR3: TGTGCCAGCAGCCGGACTGACTACGAGCAGTACTTC. Translated, it gives CASSRTDYEQYF.

The rearrangement links TRBV3-1 (or the pseudogene TRBV3-2) to TRBJ2-7; 8 nucleotides agree with TRBD2. Trimming at V came to 1 base and at J to 3 bases, leaving 5 bases not matched to a gene. Germline lookup yields CDR1 LGHDT and CDR2 YNNKEL (reference sequence). This CDR3 region has 15 residues. As DNA, the CDR3 is TGTGCCAGCAGCCAAGCCGGGACTAGTATCTACGAGCAGTACTTC. Residues: CASSQAGTSIYEQYF.